This T cell receptor (beta chain) came from a study of response to subunit inactivated influenza vaccine. Study-wide findings and caveats: Authors suggested each seasonal influenza vaccination recruits few new T cells.

About this clonotype itself: What it binds is not known.

TCRdb called the RT-PCR reads again in MiXCR, with one record for every CDR3 protein. The repertoire holds a few hundred thousand distinct CDR3 sequences, with about 20% as singletons. The TCR sequence derives from a man aged 50-75 years who received an inactivated influenza vaccine. The sample was PBMCs from blood, taken less than 22 months after vaccination.

CDR3 sequence: CASGTSLGRNYGYTF. The CDR3, as DNA: TGTGCCAGCGGCACCTCTTTAGGCAGGAACTATGGCTACACCTTC. The chain is built from TRBV12-3 or TRBV12-4 and TRBJ1-2, with no clear D. The germline V and J ends were trimmed by 8 bases and 2 bases, with 18 bases remaining between them. The CDR3 covers 15 residues.